The source of this T cell receptor beta chain is a study of shared clonotypes between healthy human individuals. Authors' data handling: With immunoSEQ giving junction-only sequences and no quality scores, filtering differed. Produced via immunoSEQ multiplex PCR; TCRdb's table is partial and in-frame only. D and trimming were read from the DNA, whereas the V and J calls and clone size are those reported in that table. The profile covers about 530,000 clones, with about 75% appearing a single time and roughly an eighth taken by the ten largest. Caucasian adults living in Nashville, Tennessee, provided all samples. CDR1 and CDR2 (germline): SQVTM, ANQGSEA. The CDR3 covers 14 residues. V was clipped by 3 bases and J by 1 base; unmatched bases: 5.

The sequenced material came from PBMCs. The rearrangement links TRBV29-1 to TRBJ1-1, with 7 positions matching TRBD1. The sequence was obtained from a woman between 40 and 50 years old in good health. Some clones in this sample may be carry-over from other donors' samples. The CDR3 reads CSVEARGGNTEAFF. CDR3 coding DNA: TGCAGCGTTGAGGCCAGGGGGGGGAACACTGAAGCTTTCTTT. The entire variable domain, with the rest obtained from reference TRBV29-1 and TRBJ1-1, is as follows: SAVISQKPSRDICQRGTSLTIQCQVDSQVTMMFWYRQQPGQSLTLIATANQGSEATYESGFVIDKFPISRPNLTFSTLTVSNMSPEDSSIYLCSVEARGGNTEAFFGQGTRLTVV.